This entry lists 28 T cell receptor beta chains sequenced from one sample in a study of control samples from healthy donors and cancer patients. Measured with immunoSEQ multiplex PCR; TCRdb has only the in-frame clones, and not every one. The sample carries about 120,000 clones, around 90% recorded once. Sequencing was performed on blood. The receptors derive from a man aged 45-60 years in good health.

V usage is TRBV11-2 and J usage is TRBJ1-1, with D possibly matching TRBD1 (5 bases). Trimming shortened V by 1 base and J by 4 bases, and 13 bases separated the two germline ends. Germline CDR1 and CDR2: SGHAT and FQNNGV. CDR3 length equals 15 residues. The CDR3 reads CASSLGARVGTEAFF. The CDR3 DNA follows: TGTGCCAGCAGCTTAGGAGCCAGGGTGGGCACTGAAGCTTTCTTT.

The CDR3 spells CASSLLAGARTQYF. In nucleotides, the CDR3 is TGTGCCAGCAGTTTGCTAGCGGGGGCGAGGACCCAGTACTTC. This sequence joins TRBV28 and TRBJ2-5; 10 bases are shared with TRBD2. Germline CDR1 and CDR2: MDHEN and SYDVKM. V gave up 3 bases and J gave up 7 bases; unmatched junction bases: 5. The length of the CDR3 is 14 residues.

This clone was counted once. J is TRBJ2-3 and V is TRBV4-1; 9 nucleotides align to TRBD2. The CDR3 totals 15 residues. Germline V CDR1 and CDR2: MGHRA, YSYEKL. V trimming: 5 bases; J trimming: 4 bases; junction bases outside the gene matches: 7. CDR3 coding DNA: TGCGCCAGCAGCGTACGCGGGGGGGCCTCAGATACGCAGTATTTT. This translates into CASSVRGGASDTQYF.

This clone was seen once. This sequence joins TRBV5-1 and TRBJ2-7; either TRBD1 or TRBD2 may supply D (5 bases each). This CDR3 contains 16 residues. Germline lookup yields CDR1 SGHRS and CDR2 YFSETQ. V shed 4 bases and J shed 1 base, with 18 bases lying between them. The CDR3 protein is CASSLRPGTNSYEQYF. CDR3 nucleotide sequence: TGCGCCAGCAGCCTTCGCCCAGGGACGAATTCCTACGAGCAGTACTTC.

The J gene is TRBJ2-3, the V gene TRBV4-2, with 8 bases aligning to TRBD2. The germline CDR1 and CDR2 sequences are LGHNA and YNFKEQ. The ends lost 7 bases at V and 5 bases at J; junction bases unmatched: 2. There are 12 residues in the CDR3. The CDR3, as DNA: TGTGCCAGCACGGGAGGGCTAGATACGCAGTATTTT. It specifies CASTGGLDTQYF.

Written as DNA, the CDR3 is TGTGCCACCAGTGATTCGGGACAGTTGAGCCTCTACAATGAGCAGTTCTTC. It encodes CATSDSGQLSLYNEQFF. This rearrangement joins TRBV24-1 to TRBJ2-1; 7 positions agree with TRBD1. This CDR3 is built from 17 residues. Germline V gene data show CDR1 as KGHDR and CDR2 as SFDVKD. J gave up 3 bases and V 2 bases, and 9 bases lay outside the gene matches.

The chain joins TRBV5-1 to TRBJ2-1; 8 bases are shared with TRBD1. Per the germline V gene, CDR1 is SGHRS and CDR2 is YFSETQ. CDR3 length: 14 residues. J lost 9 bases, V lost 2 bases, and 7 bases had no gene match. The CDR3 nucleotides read TGCGCCAGCAGCTTCGGACAGGGCGTAGGTGAGCAGTTCTTC. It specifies CASSFGQGVGEQFF.

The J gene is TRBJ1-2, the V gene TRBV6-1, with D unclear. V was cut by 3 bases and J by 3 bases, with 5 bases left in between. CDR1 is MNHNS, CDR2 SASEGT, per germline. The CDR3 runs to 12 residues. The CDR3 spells CASSEVDYGYTF. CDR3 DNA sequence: TGTGCCAGCAGTGAGGTCGACTATGGCTACACCTTC.

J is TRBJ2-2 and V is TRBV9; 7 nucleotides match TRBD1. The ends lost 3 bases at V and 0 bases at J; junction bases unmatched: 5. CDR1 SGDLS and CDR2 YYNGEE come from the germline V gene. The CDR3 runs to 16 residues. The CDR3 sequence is CASSEQGIANTGELFF. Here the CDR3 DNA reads TGTGCCAGCAGCGAACAGGGGATAGCGAACACCGGGGAGCTGTTTTTT.

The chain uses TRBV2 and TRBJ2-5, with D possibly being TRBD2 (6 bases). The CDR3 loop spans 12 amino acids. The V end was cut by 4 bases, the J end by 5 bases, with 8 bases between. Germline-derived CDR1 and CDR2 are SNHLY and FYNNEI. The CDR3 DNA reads TGTGCCAGCAGTGGAGCGGGCGAGACCCAGTACTTC. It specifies CASSGAGETQYF.

In nucleotides, the CDR3 is TGTGCCTGGAGTGTAGCAGGGCTGGAGACCCAGTACTTC. Translation: CAWSVAGLETQYF. The V and J genes are TRBV30 and TRBJ2-5, with D tentatively TRBD1 (5 bases). The CDR3 extends over 13 amino acids. Germline V gene lookup returns CDR1 GTSNPN and CDR2 SVGIG (reference sequence). The V and J ends lost 0 bases and 5 bases respectively, with 10 bases between them. The full variable domain, rest sourced from reference TRBV30 and TRBJ2-5, is SQTIHQWPATLVQPVGSPLSLECTVEGTSNPNLYWYRQAAGRGLQLLFYSVGIGQISSEVPQNLSASRPQDRQFILSSKKLLLSDSGFYLCAWSVAGLETQYFGPGTRLLVL.

The CDR3: CASVPGLGNTEAFF. The CDR3 DNA is TGTGCCAGCGTCCCAGGGTTAGGGAACACTGAAGCTTTCTTT. The V call is TRBV27, the J call TRBJ1-1, with D perhaps TRBD1 (5 bases). Germline CDR1 and CDR2: MNHEY and SMNVEV (reference sequence). CDR3 length equals 14 residues. V lost 8 bases and J lost 1, with 14 bases in between.

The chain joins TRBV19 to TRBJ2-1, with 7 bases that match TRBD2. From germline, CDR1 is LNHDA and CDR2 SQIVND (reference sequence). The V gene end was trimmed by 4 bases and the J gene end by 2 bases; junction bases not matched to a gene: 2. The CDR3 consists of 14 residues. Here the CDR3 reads CASSTGGTYNEQFF. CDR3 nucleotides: TGTGCCAGTAGTACGGGGGGAACCTACAATGAGCAGTTCTTC.

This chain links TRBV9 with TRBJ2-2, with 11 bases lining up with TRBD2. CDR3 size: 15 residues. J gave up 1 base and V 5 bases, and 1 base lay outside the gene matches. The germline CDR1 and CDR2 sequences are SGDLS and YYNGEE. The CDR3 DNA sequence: TGTGCCAGCAGAGGACTAGCGGGGAACACCGGGGAGCTGTTTTTT. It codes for CASRGLAGNTGELFF.

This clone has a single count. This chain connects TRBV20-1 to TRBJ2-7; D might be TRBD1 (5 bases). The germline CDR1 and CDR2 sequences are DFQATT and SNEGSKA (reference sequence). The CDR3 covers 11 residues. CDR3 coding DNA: TGCAGCTCAACCAGGGACTACGAGCAGTACTTC. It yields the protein CSSTRDYEQYF.

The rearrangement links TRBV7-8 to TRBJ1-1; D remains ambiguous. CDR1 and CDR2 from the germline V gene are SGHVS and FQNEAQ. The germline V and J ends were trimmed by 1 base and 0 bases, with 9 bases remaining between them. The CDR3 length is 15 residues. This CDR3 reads CASSLEGIMNTEAFF. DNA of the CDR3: TGTGCCAGCAGCTTAGAAGGTATAATGAACACTGAAGCTTTCTTT.

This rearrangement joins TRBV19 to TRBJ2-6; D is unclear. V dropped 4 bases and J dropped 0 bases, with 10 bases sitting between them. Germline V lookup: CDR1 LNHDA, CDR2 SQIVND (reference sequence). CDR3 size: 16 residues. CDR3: CASSTSVSSGANVLTF. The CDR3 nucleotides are TGTGCCAGTAGTACCTCAGTGAGCTCTGGGGCCAACGTCCTGACTTTC. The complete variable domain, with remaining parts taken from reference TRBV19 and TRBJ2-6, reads DGGITQSPKYLFRKEGQNVTLSCEQNLNHDAMYWYRQDPGQGLRLIYYSQIVNDFQKGDIAEGYSVSREKKESFPLTVTSAQKNPTAFYLCASSTSVSSGANVLTFGAGSRLTVL.

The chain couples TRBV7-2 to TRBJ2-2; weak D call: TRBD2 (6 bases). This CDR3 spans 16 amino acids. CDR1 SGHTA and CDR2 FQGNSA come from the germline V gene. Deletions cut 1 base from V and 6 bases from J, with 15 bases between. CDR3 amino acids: CASSLGAVPGAGELFF. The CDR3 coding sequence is TGTGCCAGCAGCTTAGGGGCGGTGCCGGGGGCCGGGGAGCTGTTTTTT.

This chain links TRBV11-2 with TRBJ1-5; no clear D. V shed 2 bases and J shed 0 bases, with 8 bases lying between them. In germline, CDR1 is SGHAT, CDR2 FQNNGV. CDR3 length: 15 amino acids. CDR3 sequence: CASSLSGGSNQPQHF. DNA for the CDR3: TGTGCCAGCAGCTTATCTGGAGGTAGCAATCAGCCCCAGCATTTT. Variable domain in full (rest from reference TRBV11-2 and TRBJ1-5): EAGVAQSPRYKIIEKRQSVAFWCNPISGHATLYWYQQILGQGPKLLIQFQNNGVVDDSQLPKDRFSAERLKGVDSTLKIQPAKLEDSAVYLCASSLSGGSNQPQHFGDGTRLSIL.

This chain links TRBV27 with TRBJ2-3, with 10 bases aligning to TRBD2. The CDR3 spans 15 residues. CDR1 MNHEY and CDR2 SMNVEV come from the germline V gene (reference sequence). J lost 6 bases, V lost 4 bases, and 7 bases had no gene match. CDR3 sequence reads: CASSWNQRGGDTQYF. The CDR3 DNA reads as TGTGCCAGCAGTTGGAACCAGCGGGGGGGTGATACGCAGTATTTT.

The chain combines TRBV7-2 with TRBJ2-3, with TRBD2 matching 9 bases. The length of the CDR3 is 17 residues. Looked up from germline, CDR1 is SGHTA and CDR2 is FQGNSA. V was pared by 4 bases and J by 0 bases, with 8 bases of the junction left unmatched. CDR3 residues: CASSYVLAGASTDTQYF. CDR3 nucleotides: TGTGCCAGCAGCTACGTGTTAGCGGGGGCTAGCACAGATACGCAGTATTTT.

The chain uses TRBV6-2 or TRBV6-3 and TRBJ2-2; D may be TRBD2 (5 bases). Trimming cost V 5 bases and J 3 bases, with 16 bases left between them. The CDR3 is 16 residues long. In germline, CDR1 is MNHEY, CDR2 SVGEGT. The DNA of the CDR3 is TGTGCCAGCAGTCCCCTCGTGAGGGAAGACACCGGGGAGCTGTTTTTT. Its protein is CASSPLVREDTGELFF.

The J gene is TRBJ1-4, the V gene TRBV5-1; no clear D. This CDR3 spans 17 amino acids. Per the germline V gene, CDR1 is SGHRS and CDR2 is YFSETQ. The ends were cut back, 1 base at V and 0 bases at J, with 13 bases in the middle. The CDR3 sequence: CASSLLTLDSTNEKLFF. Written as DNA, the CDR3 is TGCGCCAGCAGCTTGTTGACCCTCGATTCAACTAATGAAAAACTGTTTTTT.

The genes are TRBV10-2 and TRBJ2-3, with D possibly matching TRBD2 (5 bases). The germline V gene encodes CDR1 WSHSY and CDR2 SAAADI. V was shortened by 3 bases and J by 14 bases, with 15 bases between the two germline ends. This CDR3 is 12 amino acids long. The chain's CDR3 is CASSEGSFAAYF. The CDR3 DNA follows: TGCGCCAGCAGTGAAGGGAGTTTTGCCGCGTATTTT.

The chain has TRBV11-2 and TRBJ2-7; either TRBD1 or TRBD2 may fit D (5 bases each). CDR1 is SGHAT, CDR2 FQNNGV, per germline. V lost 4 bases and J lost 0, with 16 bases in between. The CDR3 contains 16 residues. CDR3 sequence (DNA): TGTGCCAGCAGCTCAAAACCGGGACCGACCTCCTACGAGCAGTACTTC. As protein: CASSSKPGPTSYEQYF.

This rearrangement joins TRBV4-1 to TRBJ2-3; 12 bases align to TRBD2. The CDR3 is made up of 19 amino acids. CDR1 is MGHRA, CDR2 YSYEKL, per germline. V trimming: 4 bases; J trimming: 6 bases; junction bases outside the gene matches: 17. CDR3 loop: CASSLSGLAGGPSDDTQYF. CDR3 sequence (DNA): TGCGCCAGCAGCCTTAGCGGGCTAGCGGGGGGGCCTAGTGACGATACGCAGTATTTT.

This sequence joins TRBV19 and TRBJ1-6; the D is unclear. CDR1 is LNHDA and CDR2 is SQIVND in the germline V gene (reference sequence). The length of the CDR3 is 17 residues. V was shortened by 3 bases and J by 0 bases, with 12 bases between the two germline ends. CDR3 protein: CASSMLGGSSYNSPLHF. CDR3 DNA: TGTGCCAGTAGTATGCTGGGAGGGAGCTCCTATAATTCACCCCTCCACTTT.

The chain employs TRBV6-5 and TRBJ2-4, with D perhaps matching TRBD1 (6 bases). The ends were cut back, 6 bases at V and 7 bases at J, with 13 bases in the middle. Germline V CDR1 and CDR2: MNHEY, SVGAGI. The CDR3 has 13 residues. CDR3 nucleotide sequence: TGTGCCAGCAGATCCCTAGGGGGTAACATTCAGTACTTC. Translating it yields CASRSLGGNIQYF.